This is a list of T cell receptor beta chains from one sample in a study of T cell responses to AZD1222 COVID-19 vaccine. Libraries were prepared by immunoSEQ multiplex PCR; TCRdb keeps only in-frame clonotypes and omits some of them. Of 50,000 to 65,000 clones in the sample, approximately 88% are singletons; the top ten hold 2% to 3%. Sample: peripheral blood, taken 28 days after the second AZD1222 dose. The origin of the receptors is an adult who received the AZD1222 COVID-19 vaccine. CDR3s include the opening cysteine and the closing phenylalanine or tryptophan. D genes are given only for firm matches. Clone size is not always given. Where it is, it says once, few, many or a class for expanded clones.

V,J,D,size,DNA,CDR3
TRBV19,TRBJ1-1,NA,NA,TGTGCCAGTGTCGCACTACCGAACACTGAAGCTTTCTTT,CASVALPNTEAFF
TRBV29-1,TRBJ1-6,TRBD1,NA,TGCAGCGCATGGGACAGACCTAATTCACCCCTCCACTTT,CSAWDRPNSPLHF
TRBV6-5,TRBJ1-4,NA,NA,TGTGCCAGGGCTAATGAAAAACTGTTTTTT,CARANEKLFF
TRBV6-5,TRBJ2-7,TRBD1,NA,TGTGCCAGCAGTTACTCCCGACAGGGGGCAGCTCGATACTTC,CASSYSRQGAARYF
TRBV28,TRBJ2-4,TRBD2,NA,TGTGCCAGCACGCAGGGAGGGAGTGGCAAAAACATTCAGTACTTC,CASTQGGSGKNIQYF
TRBV7-8,TRBJ1-5,NA,NA,TGTGCCAGCAGAGACTCCGGGGGGGTGGTTAGCAATCAGCCCCAGCATTTT,CASRDSGGVVSNQPQHF
TRBV3-1/TRBV3-2,TRBJ2-7,TRBD2,NA,TGTGCCAGCAGCCAGCCGGGACTAAAAATCTACGAGCAGTACTTC,CASSQPGLKIYEQYF
TRBV7-3,TRBJ2-3,NA,once,TGTGCCAGCAGCTTAACAGGCCCAACAGATACGCAGTATTTT,CASSLTGPTDTQYF
TRBV6-5,TRBJ2-7,NA,NA,TGTGCCAGCAGTTACGGGCGGGCCGGACCCTACGAGCAGTACTTC,CASSYGRAGPYEQYF
TRBV5-1,TRBJ2-5,NA,NA,TGCGCCAGCAGCTTGGGTCCCTTGACAGAGACCCAGTACTTC,CASSLGPLTETQYF
TRBV6-4,TRBJ2-5,NA,NA,TGTGCCAGCAGTGCCTCGAGGGGGACCCAGTACTTC,CASSASRGTQYF
TRBV27,TRBJ1-6,NA,NA,TGTGCCAGCAGAACCGGGACCAGAGGTGGCTCCTATAATTCACCCCTCCACTTT,CASRTGTRGGSYNSPLHF
TRBV6-5,TRBJ2-7,NA,NA,TGTGCCAGCAGTTACTCCGGGACACGGGGGACCTACGAGCAGTACTTC,CASSYSGTRGTYEQYF
TRBV19,TRBJ2-1,NA,once,TGTGCCAGTAGTATTCCTGGACGATCCTACAATGAGCAGTTCTTC,CASSIPGRSYNEQFF
TRBV12-5,TRBJ2-7,NA,NA,TGTGCTAGTGGCCCTCGGTTCCAGGGGAACTCCTACGAGCAGTACTTC,CASGPRFQGNSYEQYF